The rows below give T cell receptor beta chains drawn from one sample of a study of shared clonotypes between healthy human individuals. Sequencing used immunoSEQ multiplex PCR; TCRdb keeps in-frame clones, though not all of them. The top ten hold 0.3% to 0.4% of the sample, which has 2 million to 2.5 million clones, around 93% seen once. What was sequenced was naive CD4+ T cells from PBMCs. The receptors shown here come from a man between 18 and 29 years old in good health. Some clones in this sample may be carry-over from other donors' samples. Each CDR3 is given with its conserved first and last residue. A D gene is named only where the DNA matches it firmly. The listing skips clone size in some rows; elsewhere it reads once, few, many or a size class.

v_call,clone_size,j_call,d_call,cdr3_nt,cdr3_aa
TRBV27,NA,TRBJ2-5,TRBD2,TGTGCCAGCAGAAGGACTAGCTTGGGGGAGACCCAGTACTTC,CASRRTSLGETQYF
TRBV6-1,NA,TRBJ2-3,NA,TGTGCCACCACGGGACAAAACACAGATACGCAGTATTTT,CATTGQNTDTQYF
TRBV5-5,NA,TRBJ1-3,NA,TGTGCCAGCAGCTTCGGACCACCCTCTGGAAACACCATATATTTT,CASSFGPPSGNTIYF
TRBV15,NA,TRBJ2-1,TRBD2,TGTGCCACCAGCCATGGGCGGGAGGGTGGTGAGCAGTTCTTC,CATSHGREGGEQFF
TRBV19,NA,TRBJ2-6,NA,TGTGCCAGTAGTACGCGCTTTAGGATTTCCGGGGCCAACGTCCTGACTTTC,CASSTRFRISGANVLTF
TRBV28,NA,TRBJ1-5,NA,TGTGCCAGCACCAACCACGTCGAGCCCCAGCATTTT,CASTNHVEPQHF
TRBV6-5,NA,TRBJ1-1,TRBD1,TGTGCCAGCAGCCAGGGGGCCGGGCACACTGAAGCTTTCTTT,CASSQGAGHTEAFF
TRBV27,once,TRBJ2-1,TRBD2,TGTGCCAGCAGTTTAGTAGCGGGAGTTTTCAACAATGAGCAGTTCTTC,CASSLVAGVFNNEQFF
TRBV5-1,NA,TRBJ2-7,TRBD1,TGCGCCAGCAGCCCAGGGACAGCTATCTACGAGCAGTACTTC,CASSPGTAIYEQYF
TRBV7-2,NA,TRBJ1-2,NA,TGTGCCAGCAGCCTAGTCCTCTTCCCCCCGACGACCTATGGCTACACCTTC,CASSLVLFPPTTYGYTF
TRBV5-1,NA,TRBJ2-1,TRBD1,TGCGCCAGCAGCTCGACCGGGACAGGGGCCCTCATCTCCTACAATGAGCAGTTCTTC,CASSSTGTGALISYNEQFF
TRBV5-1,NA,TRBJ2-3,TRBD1,TGCGCCAGCAGCTTTTCACAGGGGTTCACAGATACGCAGTATTTT,CASSFSQGFTDTQYF
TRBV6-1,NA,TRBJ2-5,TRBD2,TGTGCCAGCAGTGGAAGGATCCTAGCGGGGCAAGAGACCCAGTACTTC,CASSGRILAGQETQYF
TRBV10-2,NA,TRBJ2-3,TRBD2,TGCGCCAGCAGTGACCTAGCGGGAGGGCCTTCGGATACGCAGTATTTT,CASSDLAGGPSDTQYF
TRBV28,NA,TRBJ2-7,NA,TGTGCCAGCAGCACCTTGACCCTCCTGGGCGAGCAGTACTTC,CASSTLTLLGEQYF
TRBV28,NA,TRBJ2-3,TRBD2,TGTGCCAGCAGTCCTCCGGCGGGGGGCGGTGGCGGGAGCCCCACAGATACGCAGTATTTT,CASSPPAGGGGGSPTDTQYF
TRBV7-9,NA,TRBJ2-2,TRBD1,TGTGCCAGCAGCTATAGGGACAGAGGGACCGGGGAGCTGTTTTTT,CASSYRDRGTGELFF
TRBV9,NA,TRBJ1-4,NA,TGTGCCAGCAGCGTCACAGGGAGTAATGAAAAACTGTTTTTT,CASSVTGSNEKLFF
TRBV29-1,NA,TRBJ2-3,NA,TGCAGCGTTGGAACCGGGGGCACAGATACGCAGTATTTT,CSVGTGGTDTQYF
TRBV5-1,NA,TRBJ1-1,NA,TGCGCCAGCAGCCAATCGGACAGGAACACTGAAGCTTTCTTT,CASSQSDRNTEAFF
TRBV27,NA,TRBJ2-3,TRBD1,TGTGCCAGCAGTTTGGACAGGGTGGGAGGCACAGATACGCAGTATTTT,CASSLDRVGGTDTQYF
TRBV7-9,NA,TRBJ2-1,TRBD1,TGTGCCAGCAGCTTTACAGGGGCCTACAATGAGCAGTTCTTC,CASSFTGAYNEQFF
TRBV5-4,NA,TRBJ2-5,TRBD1,TGTGCCAGCAGCGCCCGGGACAGGGGAGAGACCCAGTACTTC,CASSARDRGETQYF
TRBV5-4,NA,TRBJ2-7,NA,TGCGCCAGCAGCCTGGCGATTACCTACGAGCAGTACTTC,CASSLAITYEQYF
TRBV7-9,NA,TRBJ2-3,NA,TGTGCCAGCAGCTTAGTGGGTACTATCACAGATACGCAGTATTTT,CASSLVGTITDTQYF